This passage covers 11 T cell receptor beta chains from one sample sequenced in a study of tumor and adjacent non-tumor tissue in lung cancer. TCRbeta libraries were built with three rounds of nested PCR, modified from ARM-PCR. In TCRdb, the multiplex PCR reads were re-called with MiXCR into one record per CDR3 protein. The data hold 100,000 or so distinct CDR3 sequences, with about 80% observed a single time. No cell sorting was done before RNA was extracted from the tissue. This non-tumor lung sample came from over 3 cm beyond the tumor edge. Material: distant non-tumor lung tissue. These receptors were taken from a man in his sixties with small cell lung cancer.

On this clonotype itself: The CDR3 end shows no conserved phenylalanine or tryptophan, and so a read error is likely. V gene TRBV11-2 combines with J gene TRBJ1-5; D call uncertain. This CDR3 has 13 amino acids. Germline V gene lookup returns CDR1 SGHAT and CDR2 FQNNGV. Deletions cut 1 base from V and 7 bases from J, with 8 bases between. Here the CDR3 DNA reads TGTGCCAGCAGCTTAGTCATGGGCCAGCCCCAGCATTAT. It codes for CASSLVMGQPQHY.

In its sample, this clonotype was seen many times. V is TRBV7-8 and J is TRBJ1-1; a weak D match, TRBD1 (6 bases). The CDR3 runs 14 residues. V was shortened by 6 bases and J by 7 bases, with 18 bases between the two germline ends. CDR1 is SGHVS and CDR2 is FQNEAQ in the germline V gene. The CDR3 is CASRGADRRIEAFF. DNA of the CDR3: TGTGCCAGCAGGGGGGCGGATAGAAGAATTGAAGCTTTCTTT.

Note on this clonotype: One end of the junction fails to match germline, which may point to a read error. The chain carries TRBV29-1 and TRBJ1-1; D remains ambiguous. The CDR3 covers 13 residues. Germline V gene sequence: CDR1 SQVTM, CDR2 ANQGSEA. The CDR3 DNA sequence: TGCAGCATTAAAGGACCCATAAACACTGAATCTTTCTTT. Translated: CSIKGPINTESFF.

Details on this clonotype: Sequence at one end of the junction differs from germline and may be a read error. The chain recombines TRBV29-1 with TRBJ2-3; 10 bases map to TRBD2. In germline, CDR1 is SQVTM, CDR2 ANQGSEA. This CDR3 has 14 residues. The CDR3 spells CGVTGTSVTDTQYF. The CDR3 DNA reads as TGCGGCGTTACCGGGACTAGCGTGACAGATACGCAGTATTTT.

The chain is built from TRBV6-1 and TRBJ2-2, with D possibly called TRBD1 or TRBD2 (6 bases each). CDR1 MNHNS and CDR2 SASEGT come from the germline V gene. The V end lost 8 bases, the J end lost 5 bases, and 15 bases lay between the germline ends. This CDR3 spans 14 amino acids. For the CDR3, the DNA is TGTGCCAGCGGGGGACTGGGGGCTACCGGGGAGCTGTTTTTT. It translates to CASGGLGATGELFF.

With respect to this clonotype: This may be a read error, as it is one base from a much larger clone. CDR3 sequence: CASSLDGPYEQYF. CDR3 coding DNA: TGTGCCAGCAGCTTAGACGGGCCCTACGAGCAGTACTTC. The chain uses TRBV7-8 and TRBJ2-7, with D unclear. The CDR3 has 13 residues. In germline, CDR1 is SGHVS, CDR2 FQNEAQ. V lost 1 base and J 2 bases, leaving 6 bases between the germline ends.

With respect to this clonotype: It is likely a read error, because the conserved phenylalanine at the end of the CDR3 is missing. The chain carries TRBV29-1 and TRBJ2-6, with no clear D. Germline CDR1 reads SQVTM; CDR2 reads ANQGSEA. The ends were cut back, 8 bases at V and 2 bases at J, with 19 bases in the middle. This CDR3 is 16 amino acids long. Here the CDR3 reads CSTQSGRNPGANVLTL. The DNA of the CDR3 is TGCAGCACTCAAAGTGGACGCAACCCTGGGGCCAACGTCCTGACTTTA.

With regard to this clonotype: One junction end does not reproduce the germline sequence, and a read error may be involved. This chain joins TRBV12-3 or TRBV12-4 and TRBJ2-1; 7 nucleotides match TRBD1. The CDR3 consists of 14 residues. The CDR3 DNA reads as TGTCCCAGCATTTCCGGGACAGAGCACAATGAACAGTTCTTC. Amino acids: CPSISGTEHNEQFF.

CDR3 region: CASSSESRTSVSGNEQFF. DNA for the CDR3: TGTGCCAGCAGCTCAGAATCGAGGACTAGCGTAAGTGGAAATGAGCAGTTCTTC. The V call is TRBV11-1, the J call TRBJ2-1; 9 bases line up with TRBD2. CDR1 is SGHAT and CDR2 is FQDESV in the germline V gene (reference sequence). The CDR3 covers 18 residues. Germline trimming cut 4 bases from V and 7 bases from J; bases unmatched to any gene: 17. The full variable domain, in which reference TRBV11-1 and TRBJ2-1 provide the parts outside the CDR3, is EAEVAQSPRYKITEKSQAVAFWCDPISGHATLYWYRQILGQGPELLVQFQDESVVDDSQLPKDRFSAERLKGVDSTLKIQPAELGDSAMYLCASSSESRTSVSGNEQFFGPGTRLTVL.

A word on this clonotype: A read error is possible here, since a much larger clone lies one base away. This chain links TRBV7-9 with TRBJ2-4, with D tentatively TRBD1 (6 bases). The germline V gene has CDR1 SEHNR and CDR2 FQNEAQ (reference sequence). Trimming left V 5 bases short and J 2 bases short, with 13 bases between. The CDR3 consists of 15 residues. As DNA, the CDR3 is TGTGCCAGCAGCCAGACAGGCGGATCCAAAAACATTCAGTACTTC. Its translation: CASSQTGGSKNIQYF.

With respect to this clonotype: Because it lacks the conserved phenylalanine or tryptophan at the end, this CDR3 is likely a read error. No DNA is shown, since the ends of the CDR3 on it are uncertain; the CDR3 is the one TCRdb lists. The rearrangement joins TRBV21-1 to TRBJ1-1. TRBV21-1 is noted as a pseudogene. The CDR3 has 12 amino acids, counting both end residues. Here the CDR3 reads CASSKKYTEAFS.